Below are 10 T cell receptor beta chains sequenced from a single sample in a study of shared clonotypes between healthy human individuals. TCRdb's table, derived via immunoSEQ multiplex PCR, lists solely in-frame clones and lacks some. Among about 1.5 million clones listed, roughly 97% were seen once. Sample: naive CD4+ T cells sorted from blood. Subset defined: CD45RA+ positively selected. The receptors stem from a man aged 25-40 years in good health.

V and J are TRBV9 and TRBJ1-5; D possibly corresponds to TRBD1 (6 bases). CDR1 is SGDLS, CDR2 YYNGEE, per germline. Trimming took off 4 bases at V and 0 bases at J, with 23 bases between the two ends. The CDR3 is 19 amino acids. The CDR3 here is CASSLIPTGSRHSNQPQHF. The CDR3 coding sequence is TGTGCCAGCAGCTTAATCCCTACAGGGTCAAGACATAGCAATCAGCCCCAGCATTTT.

Comments on this clone: Other DNA sequences in the sample encode the same CDR3. The rearrangement uses TRBV5-1 and TRBJ2-7, with 8 bases identical to TRBD1. Trimming at V came to 0 bases and at J to 0 bases, leaving 2 bases not matched to a gene. The CDR3 totals 15 residues. CDR1 is SGHRS and CDR2 is YFSETQ in the germline V gene. The CDR3 DNA is TGCGCCAGCAGCTTGGGTACAGGGGGCTCCTACGAGCAGTACTTC. Protein sequence: CASSLGTGGSYEQYF.

The J gene is TRBJ2-7, the V gene TRBV6-5; TRBD2 is a possible D gene (6 bases). This CDR3 is built from 15 residues. V was cut by 2 bases and J by 5 bases, with 16 bases left in between. From germline, CDR1 is MNHEY and CDR2 SVGAGI. CDR3 nucleotides: TGTGCCAGCAGTTACGCAGGCCTGGAGGGTCACGAGCAGTACTTC. Its translation: CASSYAGLEGHEQYF.

Comment on this clone: Different DNA sequences within this sample yield the same CDR3. The gene calls are TRBV18 and TRBJ1-4; D uncertain. The CDR3 totals 12 residues. Looked up from germline, CDR1 is KGHSH and CDR2 is LQKENI. Trimming took off 1 base at V and 7 bases at J, with 4 bases between the two ends. CDR3 sequence reads: CASSPRSEKLFF. CDR3 sequence (DNA): TGTGCCAGCTCACCACGAAGTGAAAAACTGTTTTTT. The full variable domain, with the rest looked up from reference TRBV18 and TRBJ1-4, is NAGVMQNPRHLVRRRGQEARLRCSPMKGHSHVYWYRQLPEEGLKFMVYLQKENIIDESGMPKERFSAEFPKEGPSILRIQQVVRGDSAAYFCASSPRSEKLFFGSGTQLSVL.

J is TRBJ1-2 and V is TRBV10-3; maybe TRBD1 (5 bases). The CDR3 runs to 14 residues. From germline, CDR1 is ENHRY and CDR2 SYGVKD. With 6 bases removed from V and 4 bases from J, the gap between germline ends came to 15 bases. Here the CDR3 reads CAISGRGMGYGYTF. The CDR3 region has the DNA TGTGCCATCAGCGGCCGGGGGATGGGCTATGGCTACACCTTC.

With regard to this clone: The junction departs from germline at one end; a sequencing error may be responsible. The chain employs TRBV5-1 and TRBJ2-1; D not resolved. Germline CDR1 reads SGHRS; CDR2 reads YFSETQ. The CDR3 sequence is 13 residues long. The CDR3 region is CASSATIYDEQFF. In DNA, the CDR3 is TGCGCCAGCAGCGCTACAATCTACGATGAGCAGTTCTTC.

The chain uses TRBV2 and TRBJ2-5, with D perhaps TRBD1 or TRBD2 (6 bases each). V shed 4 bases and J shed 9 bases, with 12 bases lying between them. This CDR3 is built from 12 residues. Germline V gene data show CDR1 as SNHLY and CDR2 as FYNNEI. The CDR3 DNA is TGTGCCAGCAGTGCAAGGGGGGAGCCCCAGTACTTC. As protein: CASSARGEPQYF.

CDR3 nucleotides: TGCGCCAGCAGGGAGGGGGCTGTGTCCTACGAGCAGTACTTC. Amino acid sequence: CASREGAVSYEQYF. The V call is TRBV5-1, the J call TRBJ2-7, with D perhaps TRBD1 (7 bases). V lost 5 bases and J lost 1, with 13 bases in between. Germline V gives CDR1 SGHRS, CDR2 YFSETQ. The CDR3 extends over 14 amino acids.

V and J are TRBV10-3 and TRBJ2-3; D is unresolved. The CDR3 loop spans 13 amino acids. Trimming cost V 10 bases and J 1 base, with 12 bases left between them. Germline loops: CDR1 ENHRY, CDR2 SYGVKD. The CDR3 nucleotides read TGTGCCACCTCTGAAAGGGGCACAGATACGCAGTATTTT. It is translated as CATSERGTDTQYF.

The V and J genes are TRBV7-9 and TRBJ2-1; 10 positions match TRBD2. This CDR3 has 14 amino acids. V shed 3 bases and J 9 bases; nucleotides not matched to a gene: 5. The germline V gene encodes CDR1 SEHNR and CDR2 FQNEAQ (reference sequence). The CDR3 sequence is CASSLSGRAVEQFF. CDR3 in DNA: TGTGCCAGCAGCTTGAGCGGGAGGGCCGTTGAGCAGTTCTTC.